The 29 T cell receptor beta chains below come from one sample, sequenced in a study of CD8+CD57+ T cells in acquired aplastic anemia. Template material for TCR beta VDJ and CDR3 profiling consisted of genomic DNA. A single record per CDR3 protein comes from TCRdb applying MiXCR to the reads. The data hold hundreds of thousands of distinct CDR3 sequences, with approximately 70% observed a single time. The sequenced sample consisted of sorted CD4+, CD8+, or CD8+CD57+ T cells (not recorded which) from PBMCs. These receptors originate from a human donor in good health, serving as a control.

For this clonotype: Since no conserved phenylalanine or tryptophan closes the CDR3, a read error is the likely cause. The gene calls are TRBV7-9 and TRBJ2-5; weak D call: TRBD2 (6 bases). This CDR3 is 15 amino acids long. In germline, CDR1 is SEHNR, CDR2 FQNEAQ (reference sequence). The ends were cut back, 4 bases at V and 2 bases at J, with 14 bases in the middle. CDR3 region: CASSSAGQGQETQYS. Written as DNA, the CDR3 is TGTGCCAGCAGCTCTGCGGGGCAGGGACAAGAGACCCAGTACTCC.

J is TRBJ1-1 and V is TRBV20-1; D unresolved. Trimming removed 8 bases at V and 8 bases at J, with 18 bases between. CDR1 DFQATT and CDR2 SNEGSKA come from the germline V gene (reference sequence). The CDR3 spans 12 residues. CDR3 DNA sequence: TGCAGTTCCTTGGGCGCCAACTCCGAAGCTTTCTTT. Encoded protein: CSSLGANSEAFF.

The chain carries TRBV5-1 and TRBJ2-5; D remains ambiguous. CDR3 size: 13 residues. The germline V and J ends were trimmed by 2 bases and 10 bases, with 15 bases remaining between them. CDR1 is SGHRS and CDR2 is YFSETQ in the germline V gene. The DNA of the CDR3 is TGCGCCAGCAGCTTAATCATGAACACTGACCAGTACTTC. Encoded protein: CASSLIMNTDQYF.

CDR3 sequence (DNA): TGTGCCAGCAGCTTGACTGGGGCAGGGCTGTACGAGCAGTACTTC. It is translated as CASSLTGAGLYEQYF. The V gene is TRBV7-2, the J gene TRBJ2-7; a possible D gene is TRBD1 (5 bases). Deletions cut 3 bases from V and 4 bases from J, with 16 bases between. Per germline, CDR1 SGHTA and CDR2 FQGNSA. CDR3 length: 15 residues.

This clonotype was seen once. The missing conserved phenylalanine or tryptophan at the end of this CDR3 makes a read error likely. Because the CDR3's place on the DNA is in doubt, the DNA is left out and the CDR3 is given as listed by TCRdb. This chain connects TRBV7-3 to TRBJ1-5. The germline CDR1 and CDR2 sequences are SGHTA and FQGTGA. The CDR3 extends over 13 residues, inclusive of both ends. CDR3 amino acids: CASSFGRTQPQPL.

Note on this clonotype: A read error is likely, as this CDR3 ends without the conserved phenylalanine or tryptophan. The V call is TRBV19, the J call TRBJ1-3; no clear D gene. Per the germline V gene, CDR1 is LNHDA and CDR2 is SQIVND (reference sequence). The CDR3 spans 15 residues. V lost 5 bases and J lost 0, with 11 bases in between. CDR3 bases: TGTGCCAGTAGTGTGGGCCTTTCCTCTGGAAACACCATATATTCT. It codes for CASSVGLSSGNTIYS.

This chain joins TRBV19 and TRBJ1-5; D is perhaps TRBD1 (6 bases). The V gene lost 5 bases and the J gene lost 2 bases, with 13 bases spanning the gap. The CDR3 has 15 residues. Germline loops: CDR1 LNHDA, CDR2 SQIVND (reference sequence). The CDR3 DNA is TGTGCCAGTAGTCCCCAGGGGAGAGGCAATCAGCCCCAGCATTTT. Protein sequence: CASSPQGRGNQPQHF.

The V call is TRBV9, the J call TRBJ1-1, with a possible D match to TRBD1 (6 bases). Germline V gene sequence: CDR1 SGDLS, CDR2 YYNGEE. The CDR3 loop spans 13 amino acids. Deletions cut 3 bases from V and 4 bases from J, with 10 bases between. CDR3 sequence (DNA): TGTGCCAGCAGCGCAGGGGTTGGCACTGAAGCTTTCTTT. Translated: CASSAGVGTEAFF.

The chain links TRBV20-1 to TRBJ1-4; D remains unclear. Germline assignment: CDR1 DFQATT and CDR2 SNEGSKA (reference sequence). The CDR3 covers 13 residues. Trimming took off 1 base at V and 6 bases at J, with 9 bases between the two ends. This CDR3 is CSARALGHEKLFF. In nucleotides, the CDR3 is TGCAGTGCTAGAGCGCTAGGTCATGAAAAACTGTTTTTT.

As concerns this clonotype: A much bigger clone sits one base away, suggesting this may be a read error. V and J are TRBV2 and TRBJ2-5; tentative D call: TRBD2 (7 bases). The CDR3 runs 15 residues. The germline V gene has CDR1 SNHLY and CDR2 FYNNEI. CDR3 region: CASSEESAGAETQYF. Written as DNA, the CDR3 is TGTGCCAGCAGCGAAGAATCCGCGGGGGCAGAGACCCAGTACTTC.

This clonotype has ten or more counts. This rearrangement joins TRBV7-3 to TRBJ2-5, with 12 bases matching TRBD2. With the DNA end fitting TRBJ2-3 better, the J assignment may be wrong. Germline V gene lookup returns CDR1 SGHTA and CDR2 FQGTGA. The CDR3 has 14 amino acids. The CDR3 is CASRTSGAEDTQYF. CDR3 bases: TGTGCCAGTAGGACTAGCGGGGCGGAAGATACGCAGTATTTT.

A word on this clonotype: At one boundary the junction diverges from the germline segment, which might be a read error. The V gene is TRBV7-8, the J gene TRBJ2-5; D gene uncertain. The germline V gene has CDR1 SGHVS and CDR2 FQNEAQ. The CDR3 is 14 amino acids. The CDR3, as DNA: TGTGCCACCAGCAGGAAGGGTCACGAACAGACCCAGTACTTC. This sequence encodes CATSRKGHEQTQYF.

This clonotype showed up just a few times. The chain couples TRBV5-1 to TRBJ1-2; D unresolved. The V gene lost 0 bases and the J gene lost 10 bases, with 13 bases spanning the gap. This CDR3 is built from 13 residues. Germline CDR1 SGHRS, CDR2 YFSETQ. The CDR3 region is CASSLETLADYTF. CDR3 bases: TGCGCCAGCAGCTTGGAGACCCTCGCCGACTACACCTTC.

The CDR3 sequence: CSVGGRSSTDTQYF. The CDR3 region has the DNA TGCAGCGTAGGGGGGCGCTCTAGCACAGATACGCAGTATTTT. The chain carries TRBV29-1 and TRBJ2-3; either TRBD1 or TRBD2 may fit D (6 bases each). Deletions cut 6 bases from V and 0 bases from J, with 13 bases between. Germline CDR1 reads SQVTM; CDR2 reads ANQGSEA. There are 14 residues in the CDR3.

A few counts support this clonotype. The rearrangement links TRBV6-4 to TRBJ2-3; D is possibly TRBD1 or TRBD2 (5 bases each). Germline CDR1 reads MRHNA; CDR2 reads SNTAGT. Trimming left V 1 base short and J 7 bases short, with 12 bases between. The CDR3 runs to 14 residues. CDR3 residues: CASSDYLGTNTQYF. CDR3 bases: TGTGCCAGCAGTGACTACCTCGGGACGAATACGCAGTATTTT.

This clonotype appeared once. A read error may produce the germline difference seen at one junction end. The chain combines TRBV7-9 with TRBJ2-3; a weak D match, TRBD1 (5 bases). Near its end, the DNA agrees better with TRBJ2-7, so the J call may be wrong. The length of the CDR3 is 14 residues. The germline CDR1 and CDR2 sequences are SEHNR and FQNEAQ (reference sequence). The CDR3: CASSARTSNYTQYF. The CDR3 nucleotides read TGCGCCAGCAGCGCCAGGACATCCAACTACACGCAGTACTTC.

This clonotype was detected a few times. CDR3 bases: TGTGCCAGCAGTGACCGGGACGGGAGGGCTTCCGAGCAGTACTTC. Amino acids: CASSDRDGRASEQYF. This sequence joins TRBV2 and TRBJ2-7; 8 positions agree with TRBD2. The V gene end was trimmed by 3 bases and the J gene end by 6 bases; junction bases not matched to a gene: 10. The CDR3 sequence is 15 residues long. CDR1 is SNHLY and CDR2 is FYNNEI in the germline V gene.

This rearrangement joins TRBV2 to TRBJ2-3, with D perhaps matching TRBD2 (6 bases). Deletions cut 6 bases from V and 10 bases from J, with 23 bases between. This CDR3 contains 15 residues. Germline V gene sequence: CDR1 SNHLY, CDR2 FYNNEI. The CDR3 here is CASSVKSTSTEPQYF. Written as DNA, the CDR3 is TGTGCCAGCAGCGTTAAGAGCACTAGCACTGAGCCGCAGTATTTT.

This clonotype was recorded many times. The V call is TRBV29-1, the J call TRBJ1-3; tentatively, D is TRBD1 (5 bases). The germline V gene has CDR1 SQVTM and CDR2 ANQGSEA. This CDR3 has 14 residues. With 7 bases removed from V and 3 bases from J, the gap between germline ends came to 16 bases. The CDR3 region is CSGLRDLDGNTIYF. The DNA for the CDR3 is TGCAGCGGACTCAGGGATCTCGATGGAAACACCATATATTTT.

This clonotype was observed many times. The chain couples TRBV20-1 to TRBJ2-7; D remains unclear. The V gene lost 1 base and the J gene lost 2 bases, with 6 bases spanning the gap. CDR3 size: 12 residues. CDR1 and CDR2 (germline): DFQATT, SNEGSKA (reference sequence). CDR3: CSARGTTYEQYF. DNA for the CDR3: TGCAGTGCTAGAGGCACGACCTACGAGCAGTACTTC.

There are many counts of this clonotype. The CDR3 loop is CASSIAGQGSYGYTF. CDR3 DNA: TGTGCCAGTAGTATAGCCGGACAGGGGAGCTATGGCTACACCTTC. The gene calls are TRBV19 and TRBJ1-2; 9 nucleotides line up with TRBD1. V shed 1 base, J shed 4 bases, and the junction held 4 bases outside the gene matches. The germline V gene encodes CDR1 LNHDA and CDR2 SQIVND (reference sequence). The CDR3 sequence is 15 residues long.

Points on this clonotype: The CDR3 end shows no conserved phenylalanine or tryptophan, and so a read error is likely. The limits of the CDR3 on the DNA are not certain, so only TCRdb's listed CDR3 is given. V is TRBV7-9 and J is TRBJ1-4; the table gives TRBD1 as D, unverified against the DNA. The CDR3 is 13 residues long, ends included. The germline CDR1 and CDR2 sequences are SEHNR and FQNEAQ (reference sequence). The CDR3 protein is CASSLGDSHYVFY.

This chain links TRBV5-4 with TRBJ2-5; 8 bases line up with TRBD2. CDR1 is SGHNT, CDR2 YYREEE, per germline (reference sequence). The CDR3 consists of 16 residues. V lost 3 bases to trimming and J lost 8 bases; unmatched junction nucleotides: 15. The CDR3 spells CASSSAVGGGPSTQYF. CDR3 DNA: TGTGCCAGCAGCTCCGCCGTGGGCGGGGGGCCCTCTACCCAGTACTTC.

This clonotype has more than one count but fewer than ten. The junction departs from germline at one end; a sequencing error may be responsible. V and J are TRBV2 and TRBJ2-5; no clear D gene. CDR1 is SNHLY and CDR2 is FYNNEI in the germline V gene. CDR3 length: 13 residues. The CDR3 bases are TGTGCCGGCAGCGTACGGATCGAGGAGACCCAGTACTTC. Protein product: CAGSVRIEETQYF. Together with reference TRBV2 and TRBJ2-5, the CDR3 gives the full variable domain: EPEVTQTPSHQVTQMGQEVILRCVPISNHLYFYWYRQILGQKVEFLVSFYNNEISEKSEIFDDQFSVERPDGSNFTLKIRSTKLEDSAMYFCAGSVRIEETQYFGPGTRLLVL.

The V gene is TRBV5-1, the J gene TRBJ1-2; 9 bases align to TRBD1. The germline gives CDR1 SGHRS, CDR2 YFSETQ. This CDR3 is built from 13 residues. The V and J ends lost 2 bases and 10 bases, in that order; junction bases with no gene match: 6. The CDR3 protein is CASSLRTGADYTF. CDR3 DNA sequence: TGCGCCAGCAGCTTAAGGACAGGGGCTGACTACACCTTC.

The rearrangement links TRBV7-9 to TRBJ2-7; D uncertain. Germline CDR1 and CDR2: SEHNR and FQNEAQ (reference sequence). CDR3 length: 15 residues. With 2 bases removed from V and 8 bases from J, the gap between germline ends came to 19 bases. This CDR3 reads CASSLTTVAISQQYF. CDR3 in DNA: TGTGCCAGCAGCTTAACCACGGTCGCTATCTCGCAGCAGTACTTC.

This clonotype was seen a few times. The junction departs from germline at one end; a sequencing error may be responsible. The CDR3 loop reads CSARDGRDEKLFF. The CDR3 DNA is TGCAGTGCTAGAGACGGGAGGGATGAAAAGCTGTTTTTT. This chain uses TRBV20-1 with TRBJ1-4; D gene ambiguous. The CDR3 is made up of 13 amino acids. Germline V gene lookup returns CDR1 DFQATT and CDR2 SNEGSKA (reference sequence).

This chain joins TRBV7-2 and TRBJ2-7; 8 bases match TRBD1. CDR1 SGHTA and CDR2 FQGNSA come from the germline V gene. V was pared by 1 base and J by 7 bases, with 12 bases of the junction left unmatched. The CDR3 totals 16 residues. The CDR3 DNA is TGTGCCAGCAGCTTAGGTAGCAGGGGGCGTTCCCAGGAGCAGTACTTC. This sequence encodes CASSLGSRGRSQEQYF.

In the case of this clonotype: A read error may account for a junction end that differs from germline. The chain employs TRBV19 and TRBJ2-5; tentatively, D is TRBD2 (7 bases). The CDR3 totals 16 residues. Germline-derived CDR1 and CDR2 are LNHDA and SQIVND (reference sequence). The CDR3, as DNA: TGTGCCAGTAGTATAGATGGGCCGGGGGGCTCCACCGTCGATTCCTTC. Translated, it gives CASSIDGPGGSTVDSF.